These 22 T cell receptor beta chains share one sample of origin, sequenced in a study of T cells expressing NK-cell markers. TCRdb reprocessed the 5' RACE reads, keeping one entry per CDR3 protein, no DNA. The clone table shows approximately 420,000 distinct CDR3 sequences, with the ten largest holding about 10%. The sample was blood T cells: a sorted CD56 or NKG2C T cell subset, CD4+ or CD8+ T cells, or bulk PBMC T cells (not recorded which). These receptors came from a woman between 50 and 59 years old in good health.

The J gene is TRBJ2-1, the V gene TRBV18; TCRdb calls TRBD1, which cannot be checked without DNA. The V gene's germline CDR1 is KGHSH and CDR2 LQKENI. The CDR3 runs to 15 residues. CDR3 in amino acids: CASSPRQELYNEQFF.

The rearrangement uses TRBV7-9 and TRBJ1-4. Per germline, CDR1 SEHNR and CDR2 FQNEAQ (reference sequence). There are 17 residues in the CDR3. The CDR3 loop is CASSLSGPFATNEKLFF.

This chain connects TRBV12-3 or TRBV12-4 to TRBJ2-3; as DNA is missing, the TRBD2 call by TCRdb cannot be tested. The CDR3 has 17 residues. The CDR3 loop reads CASSPRTSAMGTDTQYF.

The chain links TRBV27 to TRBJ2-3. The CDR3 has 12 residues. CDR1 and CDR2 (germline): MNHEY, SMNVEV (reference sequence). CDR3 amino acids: CASAGSRDTQYF.

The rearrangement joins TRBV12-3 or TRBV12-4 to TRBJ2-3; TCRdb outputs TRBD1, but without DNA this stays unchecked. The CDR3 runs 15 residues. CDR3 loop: CASSFRQGARGTQYF.

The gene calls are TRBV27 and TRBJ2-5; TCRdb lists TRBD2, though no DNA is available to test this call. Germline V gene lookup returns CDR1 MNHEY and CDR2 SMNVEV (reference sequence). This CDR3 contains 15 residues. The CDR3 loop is CASSPGTSGQETQYF.

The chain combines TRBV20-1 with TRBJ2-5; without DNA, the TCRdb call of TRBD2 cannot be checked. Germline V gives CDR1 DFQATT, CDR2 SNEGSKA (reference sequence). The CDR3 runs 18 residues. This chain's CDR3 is CSARIPTLAESQQETQYF.

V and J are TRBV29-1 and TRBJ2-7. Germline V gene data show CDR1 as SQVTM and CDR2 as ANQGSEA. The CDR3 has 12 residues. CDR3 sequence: CSATDGSYEQYF.

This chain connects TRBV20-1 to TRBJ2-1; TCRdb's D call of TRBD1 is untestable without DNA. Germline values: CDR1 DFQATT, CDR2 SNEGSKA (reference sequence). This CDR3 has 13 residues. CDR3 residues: CSAVSGKGNEQFF.

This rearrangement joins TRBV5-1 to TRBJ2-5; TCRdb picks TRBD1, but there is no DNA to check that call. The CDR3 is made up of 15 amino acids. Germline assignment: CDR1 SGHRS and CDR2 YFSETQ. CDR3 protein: CASSRVGTGGETQYF. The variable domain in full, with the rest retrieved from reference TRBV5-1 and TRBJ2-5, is KAGVTQTPRYLIKTRGQQVTLSCSPISGHRSVSWYQQTPGQGLQFLFEYFSETQRNKGNFPGRFSGRQFSNSRSEMNVSTLELGDSALYLCASSRVGTGGETQYFGPGTRLLVL.

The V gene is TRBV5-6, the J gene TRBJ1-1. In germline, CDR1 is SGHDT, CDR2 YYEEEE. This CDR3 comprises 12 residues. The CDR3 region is CASSGYNTEAFF.

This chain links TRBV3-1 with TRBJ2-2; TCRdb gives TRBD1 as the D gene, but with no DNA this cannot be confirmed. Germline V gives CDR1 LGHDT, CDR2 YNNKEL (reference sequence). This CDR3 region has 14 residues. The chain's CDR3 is CASSPTGSPGELFF.

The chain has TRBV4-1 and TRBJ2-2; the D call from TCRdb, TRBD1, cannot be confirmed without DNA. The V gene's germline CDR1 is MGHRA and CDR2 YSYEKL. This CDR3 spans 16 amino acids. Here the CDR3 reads CASSQLPGPTSGELFF.

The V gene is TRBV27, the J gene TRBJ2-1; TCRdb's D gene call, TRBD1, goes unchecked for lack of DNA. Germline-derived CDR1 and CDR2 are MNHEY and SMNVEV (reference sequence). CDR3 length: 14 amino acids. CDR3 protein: CASMVLGPIREQFF.

The chain's CDR3 is CASSLGDHNNEQFF. This chain connects TRBV5-1 to TRBJ2-1; the TRBD1 assignment by TCRdb is unverifiable without DNA. The CDR3 runs 14 residues. Looked up from germline, CDR1 is SGHRS and CDR2 is YFSETQ.

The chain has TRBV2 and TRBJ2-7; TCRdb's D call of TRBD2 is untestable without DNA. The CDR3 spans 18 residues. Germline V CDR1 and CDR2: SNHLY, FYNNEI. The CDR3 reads CASSKTVGLAGVYYEQYF.

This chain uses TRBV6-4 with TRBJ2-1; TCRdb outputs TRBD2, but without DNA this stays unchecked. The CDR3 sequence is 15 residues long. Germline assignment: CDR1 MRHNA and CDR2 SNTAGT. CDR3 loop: CASSDPAGGIHEQFF.

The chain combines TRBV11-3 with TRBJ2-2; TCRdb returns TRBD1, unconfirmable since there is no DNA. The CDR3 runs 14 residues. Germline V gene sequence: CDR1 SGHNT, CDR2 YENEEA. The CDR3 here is CASRGQGSTGELFF.

The CDR3 sequence is CSGGTSLPEQYF. The genes are TRBV29-1 and TRBJ2-7; TCRdb designates TRBD2, a call that cannot be tested without DNA. The V gene's germline CDR1 is SQVTM and CDR2 ANQGSEA. CDR3 length: 12 amino acids.

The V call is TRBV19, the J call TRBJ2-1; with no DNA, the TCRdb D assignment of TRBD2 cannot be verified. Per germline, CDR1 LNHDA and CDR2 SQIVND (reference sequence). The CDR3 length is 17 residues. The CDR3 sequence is CASSHPLAGGSYNEQFF. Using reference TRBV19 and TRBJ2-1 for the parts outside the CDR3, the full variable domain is DGGITQSPKYLFRKEGQNVTLSCEQNLNHDAMYWYRQDPGQGLRLIYYSQIVNDFQKGDIAEGYSVSREKKESFPLTVTSAQKNPTAFYLCASSHPLAGGSYNEQFFGPGTRLTVL.

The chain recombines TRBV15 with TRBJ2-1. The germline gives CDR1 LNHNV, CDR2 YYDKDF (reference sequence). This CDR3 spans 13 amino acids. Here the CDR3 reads CATSRELINEQFF.

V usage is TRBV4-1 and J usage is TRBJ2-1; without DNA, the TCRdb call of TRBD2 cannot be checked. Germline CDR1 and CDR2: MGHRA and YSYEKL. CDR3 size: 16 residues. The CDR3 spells CASSQAIAGGHNEQFF.